The rows below give T cell receptor beta chains drawn from one sample of a study of monozygotic twins with inflammatory bowel disease. TCRdb reworked the 5' RACE reads into one entry per CDR3 protein, no DNA. The sample totals roughly 320,000 distinct CDR3 sequences. Sequences were obtained from blood. Receptors were obtained from a human donor with ulcerative colitis or Crohn's disease, or a healthy co-twin of an affected twin (not recorded which). Each CDR3 is given with its conserved first and last residue.

v_gene	j_gene	CDR3aa
TRBV3-1	TRBJ2-2	CASSLIAGANTGELFF
TRBV6-5	TRBJ2-3	CASSYQGTDTQYF
TRBV19	TRBJ1-5	CASSKAGGQYQPQHF
TRBV5-1	TRBJ2-1	CASSPGTSGGSFF
TRBV3-1	TRBJ2-7	CASSQLSGAYEQYF
TRBV29-1	TRBJ2-3	CRVESGTDTQYF
TRBV20-1	TRBJ2-7	CSAADSYEQYF
TRBV20-1	TRBJ2-1	CSARASGTSGRGSEFF
TRBV14	TRBJ2-1	CASSQESGRGYNEQFF
TRBV25-1	TRBJ1-6	CASERSYNSPLHF
TRBV6-5	TRBJ1-6	CASSYSYYRVARSNSPLHF
TRBV29-1	TRBJ2-1	CSGTKSLNEQFF
TRBV7-9	TRBJ2-1	CASSLVGGRTSYNEQFF
TRBV10-1	TRBJ2-1	CASTGGAGGGEQFF
TRBV10-2	TRBJ2-1	CASSDWEERGREQFF
TRBV7-6	TRBJ2-1	CASSSLYRTTNEQFF
TRBV4-3	TRBJ1-4	CASGIQRDRVSTNEKLFF
TRBV28	TRBJ2-6	CASSLSSGANVLTF
TRBV12-3/TRBV12-4	TRBJ2-7	CASSQYRGRYEQYF
TRBV20-1	TRBJ2-7	CSASMLGQITYEQYF
TRBV12-3/TRBV12-4	TRBJ2-1	CATRGAVYERGGLNEQFF
TRBV4-1	TRBJ2-3	CASSQNSNTDTQYF
TRBV7-9	TRBJ1-6	CASSQPGRSPLHF
TRBV7-9	TRBJ2-7	CASSPDRDRYEQYF
TRBV6-1	TRBJ2-2	CATPLTGGEYTGELFF
TRBV12-3/TRBV12-4	TRBJ2-7	CASSSPGTGVYEQYF